This TCR beta chain is from a study of CD8 T cells in ankylosing spondylitis. From the 5' RACE reads, TCRdb called clonotypes with MiXCR, one entry per CDR3 protein. Altogether about 250,000 distinct CDR3 sequences are present, 32% being singletons, with the ten largest covering 4% to 5.5%. The germline V gene has CDR1 LGHDT and CDR2 YNNKEL (reference sequence). The CDR3 runs 12 residues. V gave up 2 bases and J gave up 13 bases, with 12 bases separating them. Sequencing input: blood, either unsorted or a sorted T cell fraction (not recorded which). This rearrangement joins TRBV3-1 to TRBJ2-1; maybe TRBD2 (6 bases). The clonotype originates from a male donor with ankylosing spondylitis or in good health (not recorded which). The CDR3 nucleotides are TGTGCCAGCAGCCAACAGCCGGGACTTCAGTTCTTC. It is translated as CASSQQPGLQFF.